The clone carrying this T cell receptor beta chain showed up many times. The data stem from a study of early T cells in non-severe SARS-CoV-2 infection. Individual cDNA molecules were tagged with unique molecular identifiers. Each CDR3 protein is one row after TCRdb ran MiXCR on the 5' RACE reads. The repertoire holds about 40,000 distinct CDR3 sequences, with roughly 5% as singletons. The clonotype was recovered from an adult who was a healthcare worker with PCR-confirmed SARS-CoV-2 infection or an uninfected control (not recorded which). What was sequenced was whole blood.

The CDR3 nucleotides are TGTGCCAGCAGCCGAAGAAGGGTGCAAGGGGGCACAGATACGCAGTATTTT. Encoded protein: CASSRRRVQGGTDTQYF. The chain combines TRBV3-1 with TRBJ2-3; D might be TRBD1 (5 bases). The CDR3 has 17 residues. Per germline, CDR1 LGHDT and CDR2 YNNKEL (reference sequence). With 4 bases removed from V and 1 base from J, the gap between germline ends came to 18 bases.